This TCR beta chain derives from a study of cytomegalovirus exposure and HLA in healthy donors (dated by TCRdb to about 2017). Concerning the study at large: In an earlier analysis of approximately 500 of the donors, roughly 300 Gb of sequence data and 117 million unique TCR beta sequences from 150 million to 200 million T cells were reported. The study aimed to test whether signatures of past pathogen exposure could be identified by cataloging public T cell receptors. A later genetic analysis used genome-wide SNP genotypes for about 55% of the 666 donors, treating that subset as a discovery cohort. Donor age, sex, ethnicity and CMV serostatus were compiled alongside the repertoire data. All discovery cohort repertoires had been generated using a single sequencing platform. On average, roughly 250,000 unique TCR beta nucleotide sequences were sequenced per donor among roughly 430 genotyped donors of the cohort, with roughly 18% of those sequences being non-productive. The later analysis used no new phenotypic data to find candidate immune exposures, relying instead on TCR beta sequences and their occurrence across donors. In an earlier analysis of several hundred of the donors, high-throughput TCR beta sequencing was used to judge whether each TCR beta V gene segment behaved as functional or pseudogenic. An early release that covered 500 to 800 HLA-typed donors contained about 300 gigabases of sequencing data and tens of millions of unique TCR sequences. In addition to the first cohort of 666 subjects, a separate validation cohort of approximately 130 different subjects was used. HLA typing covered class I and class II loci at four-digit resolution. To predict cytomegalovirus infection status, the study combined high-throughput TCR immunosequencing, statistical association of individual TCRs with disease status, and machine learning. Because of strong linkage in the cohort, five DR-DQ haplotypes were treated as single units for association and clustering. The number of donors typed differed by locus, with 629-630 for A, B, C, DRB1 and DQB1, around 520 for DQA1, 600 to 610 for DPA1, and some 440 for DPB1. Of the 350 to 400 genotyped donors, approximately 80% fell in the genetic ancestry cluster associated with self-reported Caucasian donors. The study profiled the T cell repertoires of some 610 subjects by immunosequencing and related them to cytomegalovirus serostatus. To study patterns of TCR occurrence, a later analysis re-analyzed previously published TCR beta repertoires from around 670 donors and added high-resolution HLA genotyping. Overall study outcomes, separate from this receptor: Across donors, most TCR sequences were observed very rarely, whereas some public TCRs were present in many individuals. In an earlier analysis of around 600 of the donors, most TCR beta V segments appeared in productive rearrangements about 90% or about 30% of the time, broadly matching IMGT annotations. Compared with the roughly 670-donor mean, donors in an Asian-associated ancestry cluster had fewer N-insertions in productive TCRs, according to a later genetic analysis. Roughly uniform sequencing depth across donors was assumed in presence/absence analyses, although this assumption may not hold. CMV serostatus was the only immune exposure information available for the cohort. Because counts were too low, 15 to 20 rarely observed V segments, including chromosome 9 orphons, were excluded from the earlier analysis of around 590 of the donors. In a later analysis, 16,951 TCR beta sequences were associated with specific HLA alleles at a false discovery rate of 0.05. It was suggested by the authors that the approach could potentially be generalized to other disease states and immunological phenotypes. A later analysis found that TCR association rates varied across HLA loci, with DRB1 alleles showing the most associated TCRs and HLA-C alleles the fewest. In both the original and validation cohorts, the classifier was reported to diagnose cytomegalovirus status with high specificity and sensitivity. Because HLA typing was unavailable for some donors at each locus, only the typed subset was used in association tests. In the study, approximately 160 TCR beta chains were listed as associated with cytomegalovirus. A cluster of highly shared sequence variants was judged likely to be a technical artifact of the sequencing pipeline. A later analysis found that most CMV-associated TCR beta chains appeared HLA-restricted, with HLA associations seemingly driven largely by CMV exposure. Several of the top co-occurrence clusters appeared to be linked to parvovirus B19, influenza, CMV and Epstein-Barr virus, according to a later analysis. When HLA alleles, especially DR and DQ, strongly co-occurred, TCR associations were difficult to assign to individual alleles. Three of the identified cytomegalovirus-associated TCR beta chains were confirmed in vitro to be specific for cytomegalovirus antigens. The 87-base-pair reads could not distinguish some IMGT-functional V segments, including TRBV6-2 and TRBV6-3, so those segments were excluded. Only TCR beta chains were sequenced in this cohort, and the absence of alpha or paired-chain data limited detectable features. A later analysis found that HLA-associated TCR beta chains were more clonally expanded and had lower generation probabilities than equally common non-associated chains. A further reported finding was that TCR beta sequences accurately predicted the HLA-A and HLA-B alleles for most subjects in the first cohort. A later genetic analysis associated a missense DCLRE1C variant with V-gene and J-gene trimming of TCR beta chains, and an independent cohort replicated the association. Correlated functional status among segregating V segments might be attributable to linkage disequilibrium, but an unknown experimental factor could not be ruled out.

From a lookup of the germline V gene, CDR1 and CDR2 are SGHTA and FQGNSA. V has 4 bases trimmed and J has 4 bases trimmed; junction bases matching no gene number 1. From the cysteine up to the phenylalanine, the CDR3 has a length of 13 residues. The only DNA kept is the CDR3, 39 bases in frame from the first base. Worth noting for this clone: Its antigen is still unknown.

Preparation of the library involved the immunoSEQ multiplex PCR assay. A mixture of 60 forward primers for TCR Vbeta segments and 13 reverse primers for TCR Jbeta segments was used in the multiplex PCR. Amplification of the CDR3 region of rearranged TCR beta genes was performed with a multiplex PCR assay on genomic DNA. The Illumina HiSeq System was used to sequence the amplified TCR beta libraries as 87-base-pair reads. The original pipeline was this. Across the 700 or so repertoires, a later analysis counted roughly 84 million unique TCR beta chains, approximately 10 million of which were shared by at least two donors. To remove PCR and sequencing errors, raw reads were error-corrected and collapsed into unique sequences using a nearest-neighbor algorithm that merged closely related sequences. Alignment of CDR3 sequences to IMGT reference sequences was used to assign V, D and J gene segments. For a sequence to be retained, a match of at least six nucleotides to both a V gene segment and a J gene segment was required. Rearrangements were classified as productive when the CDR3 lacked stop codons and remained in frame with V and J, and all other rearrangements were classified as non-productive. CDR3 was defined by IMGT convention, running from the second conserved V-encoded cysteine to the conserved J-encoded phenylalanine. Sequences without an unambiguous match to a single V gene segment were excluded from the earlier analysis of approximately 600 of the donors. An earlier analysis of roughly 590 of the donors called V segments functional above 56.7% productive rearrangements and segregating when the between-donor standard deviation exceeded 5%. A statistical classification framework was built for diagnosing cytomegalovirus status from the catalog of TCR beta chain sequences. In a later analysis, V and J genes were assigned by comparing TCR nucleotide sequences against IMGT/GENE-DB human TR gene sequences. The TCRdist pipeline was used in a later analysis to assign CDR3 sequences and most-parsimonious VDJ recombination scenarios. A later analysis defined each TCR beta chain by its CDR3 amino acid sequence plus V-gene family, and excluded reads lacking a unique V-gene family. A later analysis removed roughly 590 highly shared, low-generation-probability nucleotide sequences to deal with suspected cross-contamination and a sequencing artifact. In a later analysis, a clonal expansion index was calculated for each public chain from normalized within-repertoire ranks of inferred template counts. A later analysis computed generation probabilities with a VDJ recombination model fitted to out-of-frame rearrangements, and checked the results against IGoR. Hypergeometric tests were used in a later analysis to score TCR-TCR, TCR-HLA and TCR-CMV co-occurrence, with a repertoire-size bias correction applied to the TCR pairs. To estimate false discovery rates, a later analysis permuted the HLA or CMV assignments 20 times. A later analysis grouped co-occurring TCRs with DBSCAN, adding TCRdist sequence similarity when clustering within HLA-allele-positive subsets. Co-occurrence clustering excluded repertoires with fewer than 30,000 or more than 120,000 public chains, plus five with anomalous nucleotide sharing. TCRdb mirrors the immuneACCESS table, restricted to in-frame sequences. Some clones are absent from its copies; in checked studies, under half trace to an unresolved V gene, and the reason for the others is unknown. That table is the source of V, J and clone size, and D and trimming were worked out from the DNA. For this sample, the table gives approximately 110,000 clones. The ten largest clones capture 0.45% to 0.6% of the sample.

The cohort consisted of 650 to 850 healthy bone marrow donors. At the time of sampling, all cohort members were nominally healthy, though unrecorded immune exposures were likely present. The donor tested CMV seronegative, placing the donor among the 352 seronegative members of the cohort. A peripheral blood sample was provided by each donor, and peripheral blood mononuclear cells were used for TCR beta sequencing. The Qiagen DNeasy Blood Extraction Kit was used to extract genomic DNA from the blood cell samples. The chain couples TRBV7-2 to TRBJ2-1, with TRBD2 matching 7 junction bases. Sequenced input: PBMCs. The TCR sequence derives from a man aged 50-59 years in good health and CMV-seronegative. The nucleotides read TGTGCCAGCAGCTCTAGCGGTTACAATGAGCAGTTCTTC. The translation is CASSSSGYNEQFF.